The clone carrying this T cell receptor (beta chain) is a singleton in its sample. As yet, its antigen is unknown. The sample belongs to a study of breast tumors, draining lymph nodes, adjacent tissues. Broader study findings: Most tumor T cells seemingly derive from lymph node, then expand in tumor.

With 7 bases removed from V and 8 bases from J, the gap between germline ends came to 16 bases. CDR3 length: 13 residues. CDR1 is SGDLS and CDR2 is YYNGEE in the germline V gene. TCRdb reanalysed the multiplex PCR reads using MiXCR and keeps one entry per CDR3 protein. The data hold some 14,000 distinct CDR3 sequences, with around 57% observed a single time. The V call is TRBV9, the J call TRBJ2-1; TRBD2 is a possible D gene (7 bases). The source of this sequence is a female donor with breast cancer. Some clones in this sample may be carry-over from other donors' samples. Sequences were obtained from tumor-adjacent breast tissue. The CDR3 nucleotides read TGTGCCAGCCAAGAAGGGGGGGGCGATGAGCAGTTCTTC. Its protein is CASQEGGGDEQFF. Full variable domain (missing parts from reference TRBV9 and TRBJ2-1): DSGVTQTPKHLITATGQRVTLRCSPRSGDLSVYWYQQSLDQGLQFLIQYYNGEERAKGNILERFSAQQFPDLHSELNLSSLELGDSALYFCASQEGGGDEQFFGPGTRLTVL.